The 25 T cell receptor beta chains presented below share a single source sample, sequenced in a study of cytomegalovirus exposure and HLA in healthy donors. With 60 Vbeta and 13 Jbeta primers, the PCR was carried out. Method: immunoSEQ multiplex PCR; TCRdb's copy keeps in-frame clones and lacks some. The data hold roughly 150,000 clones, with roughly 80% observed a single time. The sequenced sample consisted of PBMCs. The receptor set was obtained from a male donor in good health and CMV-seronegative.

The J gene is TRBJ2-5, the V gene TRBV19, with D possibly matching TRBD1 (5 bases). V was shortened by 3 bases and J by 5 bases, with 10 bases between the two germline ends. CDR1 and CDR2 (germline): LNHDA, SQIVND (reference sequence). The CDR3 length is 13 residues. CDR3 coding DNA: TGTGCCAGTAGTATTCAGGGCACGGAGACCCAGTACTTC. The encoded protein is CASSIQGTETQYF.

J is TRBJ2-7 and V is TRBV5-1; 7 bases align to TRBD2. Per the germline V gene, CDR1 is SGHRS and CDR2 is YFSETQ. J lost 0 bases, V lost 3 bases, and 9 bases had no gene match. This CDR3 comprises 16 residues. The CDR3 coding sequence is TGCGCCAGCAGCTGGGCGAGCGGGGCCAGCTCCTACGAGCAGTACTTC. Protein sequence: CASSWASGASSYEQYF. Using reference TRBV5-1 and TRBJ2-7 for the parts outside the CDR3, the full variable domain is KAGVTQTPRYLIKTRGQQVTLSCSPISGHRSVSWYQQTPGQGLQFLFEYFSETQRNKGNFPGRFSGRQFSNSRSEMNVSTLELGDSALYLCASSWASGASSYEQYFGPGTRLTVT.

V is TRBV2 and J is TRBJ2-3, with a possible D match to TRBD1 (6 bases). From germline, CDR1 is SNHLY and CDR2 FYNNEI. The CDR3 is made up of 16 amino acids. V dropped 8 bases and J dropped 1 base, with 19 bases sitting between them. The CDR3 protein is CASGRDKGWGTDTQYF. CDR3 nucleotides: TGTGCCAGCGGCCGGGACAAGGGGTGGGGCACAGATACGCAGTATTTT.

V and J are TRBV7-9 and TRBJ2-7, with D maybe TRBD1 (5 bases). Germline CDR1 and CDR2: SEHNR and FQNEAQ (reference sequence). This CDR3 region has 13 residues. V dropped 2 bases and J dropped 4 bases, with 9 bases sitting between them. The CDR3 spells CASSLSGRYEQYF. The DNA for the CDR3 is TGTGCCAGCAGCTTATCAGGGCGTTACGAGCAGTACTTC.

J is TRBJ1-5 and V is TRBV15; D remains ambiguous. The germline V and J ends were trimmed by 0 bases and 0 bases, with 9 bases remaining between them. CDR1 is LNHNV, CDR2 YYDKDF, per germline (reference sequence). The CDR3 loop spans 16 amino acids. CDR3 DNA: TGTGCCACCAGCAGAGATCCTCCACTTAGCAATCAGCCCCAGCATTTT. Its protein product is CATSRDPPLSNQPQHF.

The chain links TRBV13 to TRBJ1-1; tentative D call: TRBD1 (5 bases). V was clipped by 5 bases and J by 1 base, with 14 bases between them. The CDR3 is 15 amino acids. Looked up from germline, CDR1 is PRHDT and CDR2 is FYEKMQ (reference sequence). CDR3 amino acids: CASSAVRGENTEAFF. In nucleotides, the CDR3 is TGTGCCAGCAGCGCGGTCCGGGGGGAGAACACTGAAGCTTTCTTT.

This clone turned up a few times. This chain uses TRBV27 with TRBJ1-1; no definite D call. This CDR3 is built from 13 residues. Germline V CDR1 and CDR2: MNHEY, SMNVEV (reference sequence). V was clipped by 6 bases and J by 4 bases, with 12 bases between them. This CDR3 reads CASRRTGFTEAFF. CDR3 DNA sequence: TGTGCCAGCAGGAGGACGGGGTTCACTGAAGCTTTCTTT.

The J gene is TRBJ1-2, the V gene TRBV4-2; 7 nucleotides align to TRBD1. The trim removed 0 bases at V and 5 bases at J, leaving 6 bases unmatched. The germline V gene encodes CDR1 LGHNA and CDR2 YNFKEQ. CDR3 length: 15 residues. CDR3 sequence (DNA): TGTGCCAGCAGCCAAGATCTCGGGACAGAGTATGGCTACACCTTC. Amino acids: CASSQDLGTEYGYTF.

The rearrangement joins TRBV9 to TRBJ2-7, with a possible D match to TRBD2 (5 bases). The CDR3 spans 16 residues. In germline, CDR1 is SGDLS, CDR2 YYNGEE. Trimming shortened V by 0 bases and J by 2 bases, and 15 bases separated the two germline ends. CDR3 sequence (DNA): TGTGCCAGCAGCGTAGAAGGCAGCGGTTTTACCTACGAGCAGTACTTC. Its protein product is CASSVEGSGFTYEQYF.

The rearrangement joins TRBV5-4 to TRBJ1-3; D perhaps matches TRBD1 (6 bases). This CDR3 spans 14 amino acids. Germline loops: CDR1 SGHNT, CDR2 YYREEE (reference sequence). Trimming took off 4 bases at V and 4 bases at J, with 12 bases between the two ends. The CDR3 region has the DNA TGTGCCAGCAGCCCAGGGGTGTCCGGAAACACCATATATTTT. It codes for CASSPGVSGNTIYF.

This clone was detected once. The rearrangement uses TRBV7-6 and TRBJ2-7, with D tentatively TRBD2 (6 bases). From germline, CDR1 is SGHVS and CDR2 FNYEAQ. The CDR3 totals 14 residues. V was cut by 5 bases and J by 3 bases, with 14 bases left in between. The CDR3 sequence: CASSTPAGFYEQYF. The CDR3 coding sequence is TGTGCCAGCAGCACCCCAGCGGGTTTCTACGAGCAGTACTTC. The complete variable domain, with remaining parts taken from reference TRBV7-6 and TRBJ2-7, reads GAGVSQSPRYKVTKRGQDVALRCDPISGHVSLYWYRQALGQGPEFLTYFNYEAQQDKSGLPNDRFSAERPEGSISTLTIQRTEQRDSAMYRCASSTPAGFYEQYFGPGTRLTVT.

The chain uses TRBV9 and TRBJ1-4; no clear D. Germline V gene lookup returns CDR1 SGDLS and CDR2 YYNGEE. The CDR3 runs to 14 residues. V was pared by 3 bases and J by 8 bases, with 14 bases between. Here the CDR3 reads CASSALGRGEKLFF. CDR3 sequence (DNA): TGTGCCAGCAGCGCGTTGGGGAGAGGGGAAAAACTGTTTTTT. The entire variable domain, with the rest obtained from reference TRBV9 and TRBJ1-4, is as follows: DSGVTQTPKHLITATGQRVTLRCSPRSGDLSVYWYQQSLDQGLQFLIQYYNGEERAKGNILERFSAQQFPDLHSELNLSSLELGDSALYFCASSALGRGEKLFFGSGTQLSVL.

This chain joins TRBV5-6 and TRBJ2-3; 8 nucleotides agree with TRBD2. V lost 5 bases, J lost 3 bases, and 8 bases stayed unmatched. There are 15 residues in the CDR3. Germline V lookup: CDR1 SGHDT, CDR2 YYEEEE. The CDR3 DNA reads TGTGCCAGCAGTCGTATAGCGGGGCGGACAGATACGCAGTATTTT. It encodes CASSRIAGRTDTQYF.

J is TRBJ2-7 and V is TRBV28; TRBD1 aligns across 9 bases. The V and J ends lost 4 bases and 5 bases, in that order; junction bases with no gene match: 9. Germline lookup yields CDR1 MDHEN and CDR2 SYDVKM. CDR3 length equals 15 residues. CDR3 loop: CASSSPGTGFHEQYF. The CDR3 region has the DNA TGTGCCAGCAGTTCCCCCGGGACAGGGTTCCACGAGCAGTACTTC.

The chain combines TRBV6-1 with TRBJ2-1; 7 positions match TRBD1. In germline, CDR1 is MNHNS, CDR2 SASEGT. The CDR3 is 12 residues long. V lost 4 bases, J lost 6 bases, and 0 bases stayed unmatched. CDR3 protein: CASSGDSNEQFF. CDR3 in DNA: TGTGCCAGCAGTGGGGACAGCAATGAGCAGTTCTTC.

This clone was counted once. The chain joins TRBV4-2 to TRBJ2-7; 10 bases match TRBD2. The ends lost 0 bases at V and 6 bases at J; junction bases unmatched: 5. The CDR3 covers 15 residues. Germline loops: CDR1 LGHNA, CDR2 YNFKEQ. The CDR3 DNA sequence: TGTGCCAGCAGCCAAGACCTAGCGGGAGCTCGCGAGCAGTACTTC. Translated: CASSQDLAGAREQYF.

The V gene is TRBV27, the J gene TRBJ2-5; D is perhaps TRBD2 (6 bases). CDR3 length: 13 residues. The germline gives CDR1 MNHEY, CDR2 SMNVEV (reference sequence). V lost 2 bases, J lost 4 bases, and 8 bases lay in between. CDR3 in amino acids: CASSLVGGETQYF. The CDR3 DNA follows: TGTGCCAGCAGTTTAGTGGGGGGAGAGACCCAGTACTTC.

The chain employs TRBV11-2 and TRBJ2-7; the match to TRBD1 covers 11 bases. Germline values: CDR1 SGHAT, CDR2 FQNNGV. This CDR3 contains 14 residues. Losses at the gene ends were 6 bases for V and 5 bases for J; bases not matched to a gene: 6. This CDR3 reads CASRTGTGGHEQYF. Here the CDR3 DNA reads TGTGCCAGCAGAACCGGGACAGGGGGTCACGAGCAGTACTTC.

In regard to this clone: Other DNA sequences in the sample encode the same CDR3. Written as DNA, the CDR3 is TGTGCCAGCAGCGACAACTACGAGCAGTACTTC. This encodes CASSDNYEQYF. The chain couples TRBV9 to TRBJ2-7; D call uncertain. In germline, CDR1 is SGDLS, CDR2 YYNGEE. Trimming took off 3 bases at V and 3 bases at J, with 4 bases between the two ends. CDR3 size: 11 residues. The variable domain in full, with the rest retrieved from reference TRBV9 and TRBJ2-7, is DSGVTQTPKHLITATGQRVTLRCSPRSGDLSVYWYQQSLDQGLQFLIQYYNGEERAKGNILERFSAQQFPDLHSELNLSSLELGDSALYFCASSDNYEQYFGPGTRLTVT.

The V gene is TRBV29-1, the J gene TRBJ2-2; D gene uncertain. V gave up 7 bases and J gave up 4 bases, with 4 bases separating them. In germline, CDR1 is SQVTM, CDR2 ANQGSEA. The CDR3 runs to 10 residues. The CDR3 sequence: CSAFTGELFF. CDR3 coding DNA: TGCAGCGCGTTCACCGGGGAGCTGTTTTTT.

V usage is TRBV6-6 and J usage is TRBJ1-5; no clear D. The germline V gene has CDR1 MNHNY and CDR2 SVGAGI (reference sequence). The CDR3 spans 12 residues. Trimming pared 6 bases from V and 13 bases from J, leaving 16 bases between. The CDR3 loop reads CASSTLAASQHF. CDR3 coding DNA: TGTGCCAGCAGCACCCTTGCGGCCTCACAGCATTTT.

The chain uses TRBV18 and TRBJ1-1; 8 bases are shared with TRBD1. Trimming removed 3 bases from V and 3 bases from J; junction bases left unmatched: 9. The germline CDR1 and CDR2 sequences are KGHSH and LQKENI. There are 16 residues in the CDR3. In DNA, the CDR3 is TGTGCCAGCTCACCCCAAATAGGACAGGGAGACACTGAAGCTTTCTTT. It specifies CASSPQIGQGDTEAFF.

The gene calls are TRBV6-1 and TRBJ1-1, with 10 bases fitting TRBD1. The junction had 6 bases not matched to a gene; V was cut back by 6 bases and J by 5 bases. Looked up from germline, CDR1 is MNHNS and CDR2 is SASEGT. The length of the CDR3 is 14 residues. CDR3 region: CASSKGTGVTEAFF. CDR3 nucleotide sequence: TGTGCCAGCAGCAAAGGGACAGGGGTTACTGAAGCTTTCTTT.

This clone occurred a few times. The chain is built from TRBV7-8 and TRBJ2-3; 11 nucleotides align to TRBD2. After removal of 7 bases from V and 6 bases from J, the junction contained 9 bases not matched to a gene. Looked up from germline, CDR1 is SGHVS and CDR2 is FQNEAQ. There are 15 residues in the CDR3. CDR3 DNA sequence: TGTGCCAGCACACAGGGACTAGCGGCCTCCGATACGCAGTATTTT. This gives the protein CASTQGLAASDTQYF.

This chain links TRBV5-1 with TRBJ2-7; TRBD1 aligns across 8 bases. Germline V gene sequence: CDR1 SGHRS, CDR2 YFSETQ. Trimming removed 2 bases from V and 2 bases from J; junction bases left unmatched: 3. CDR3 size: 14 residues. In DNA form, the CDR3 reads TGCGCCAGCAGCTTAGGGGACAGGACCTACGAGCAGTACTTC. It codes for CASSLGDRTYEQYF.